These 32 T cell receptor beta chains originate from one sample sequenced in a study of shared clonotypes between healthy human individuals. Profiling relied on immunoSEQ multiplex PCR, and the TCRdb table lists in-frame clones only, not all of them. The data show more than 850,000 clones, roughly 74% seen once. Sequenced input: memory CD4+ T cells from PBMCs. Specified subset: CD45RA-negative fraction. The receptor set was obtained from a young man in good health. Some clones in this sample may be carry-over from other donors' samples.

The J gene is TRBJ1-4, the V gene TRBV2; D is unresolved. Per germline, CDR1 SNHLY and CDR2 FYNNEI. V lost 10 bases to trimming and J lost 0 bases, with 15 bases between them. CDR3 size: 15 residues. The CDR3 reads CATKDGLPTNEKLFF. The CDR3 DNA follows: TGTGCCACCAAGGACGGCCTGCCAACTAATGAAAAACTGTTTTTT.

The chain couples TRBV5-1 to TRBJ1-1; D is possibly TRBD1 (6 bases). This CDR3 region has 20 residues. The V gene lost 0 bases and the J gene lost 0 bases, with 24 bases spanning the gap. Germline CDR1 is SGHRS and CDR2 is YFSETQ. The CDR3 bases are TGCGCCAGCAGCTTGGGGCCCAGGGGTGTGGGCGATTTAATGAACACTGAAGCTTTCTTT. Its protein product is CASSLGPRGVGDLMNTEAFF.

This clone has just a few counts. The chain carries TRBV9 and TRBJ1-3; D perhaps matches TRBD1 (5 bases). The CDR3 is 17 residues long. The germline CDR1 and CDR2 sequences are SGDLS and YYNGEE. Trimming pared 0 bases from V and 1 base from J, leaving 14 bases between. CDR3 region: CASSVAGLAGSGNTIYF. In DNA, the CDR3 is TGTGCCAGCAGCGTAGCTGGCCTGGCAGGGTCTGGAAACACCATATATTTT.

The V call is TRBV27, the J call TRBJ1-5, with D perhaps TRBD1 (5 bases). Deletions cut 0 bases from V and 2 bases from J, with 11 bases between. This CDR3 is built from 16 residues. Germline values: CDR1 MNHEY, CDR2 SMNVEV (reference sequence). The CDR3 region has the DNA TGTGCCAGCAGTTTATCGGTGGGGGTTGGCAATCAGCCCCAGCATTTT. As protein: CASSLSVGVGNQPQHF.

The rearrangement links TRBV4-3 to TRBJ2-1; 7 bases agree with TRBD1. CDR1 and CDR2 (germline): LGHNA, YSLEER. Trimming took 0 bases from V and 0 from J; bases not matched to a gene: 2. The CDR3 is made up of 16 amino acids. The CDR3 coding sequence is TGCGCCAGCAGCCAAGACAGGGACAGCTCCTACAATGAGCAGTTCTTC. Translation gives CASSQDRDSSYNEQFF.

On this clone: In the same sample, other DNA sequences code for this CDR3. The chain is built from TRBV5-1 and TRBJ2-5; D is possibly TRBD2 (6 bases). There are 15 residues in the CDR3. From germline, CDR1 is SGHRS and CDR2 YFSETQ. Trimming left V 0 bases short and J 5 bases short, with 14 bases between. DNA for the CDR3: TGCGCCAGCAGCTTGGCGGCCAGTGGAGGGGAGACCCAGTACTTC. It specifies CASSLAASGGETQYF.

This clone was counted only a few times. This chain connects TRBV5-8 to TRBJ2-1, with a possible D match to TRBD2 (5 bases). V was cut by 0 bases and J by 0 bases, with 10 bases left in between. The CDR3 has 16 residues. In germline, CDR1 is SGHTS, CDR2 YDEGEE. CDR3 sequence reads: CASSLEDWGSYNEQFF. CDR3 nucleotides: TGTGCCAGCAGCTTGGAGGACTGGGGCTCCTACAATGAGCAGTTCTTC.

This sequence joins TRBV5-1 and TRBJ2-5, with D tentatively TRBD1 (6 bases). The CDR3 spans 12 residues. The V gene lost 4 bases and the J gene lost 5 bases, with 9 bases spanning the gap. The V gene's germline CDR1 is SGHRS and CDR2 YFSETQ. The CDR3 sequence: CASSTQGETQYF. For the CDR3, the DNA is TGCGCCAGCAGCACTCAGGGGGAGACCCAGTACTTC.

The table lists this clone with a few counts. This rearrangement joins TRBV15 to TRBJ1-2; possibly TRBD1 for D (5 bases). The germline V gene encodes CDR1 LNHNV and CDR2 YYDKDF (reference sequence). The CDR3 sequence is 13 residues long. The ends were cut back, 4 bases at V and 7 bases at J, with 13 bases in the middle. CDR3 nucleotides: TGTGCCACCAGCAAAGGGACCTTCAGTGGCTACACCTTC. Translated: CATSKGTFSGYTF.

The chain employs TRBV10-3 and TRBJ1-1; maybe TRBD1 (6 bases). V gave up 10 bases and J gave up 7 bases, with 19 bases separating them. The CDR3 length is 13 residues. The germline CDR1 and CDR2 sequences are ENHRY and SYGVKD. The CDR3 loop is CATEGGRGREAFF. CDR3 bases: TGTGCCACCGAGGGGGGCAGGGGTCGTGAAGCTTTCTTT.

The chain is built from TRBV29-1 and TRBJ2-6; D perhaps matches TRBD2 (5 bases). Germline lookup yields CDR1 SQVTM and CDR2 ANQGSEA. The length of the CDR3 is 15 residues. Trimming pared 4 bases from V and 0 bases from J, leaving 10 bases between. CDR3 DNA: TGCAGCGTTGCTGGGGAGTACTCTGGGGCCAACGTCCTGACTTTC. Protein product: CSVAGEYSGANVLTF.

The chain uses TRBV7-9 and TRBJ2-7; D gene unclear. This CDR3 is built from 12 residues. CDR1 and CDR2 (germline): SEHNR, FQNEAQ (reference sequence). The germline V and J ends were trimmed by 1 base and 5 bases, with 6 bases remaining between them. Here the CDR3 DNA reads TGTGCCAGCAGCTTAGACTACCACGAGCAGTACTTC. Encoded protein: CASSLDYHEQYF.

The chain couples TRBV5-1 to TRBJ1-1; D might be TRBD1 (6 bases). Germline CDR1 is SGHRS and CDR2 is YFSETQ. V gave up 4 bases and J gave up 1 base, with 14 bases separating them. The CDR3 is 15 amino acids. CDR3 region: CASSPGGQRNTEAFF. CDR3 DNA: TGCGCCAGCAGCCCTGGGGGGCAGAGGAACACTGAAGCTTTCTTT.

On this clone itself: This likely reflects a read error, since a far larger clone is one base away. This chain connects TRBV4-2 to TRBJ2-2, with D perhaps TRBD1 (5 bases). The germline V and J ends were trimmed by 2 bases and 9 bases, with 22 bases remaining between them. The CDR3 loop spans 17 amino acids. Per the germline V gene, CDR1 is LGHNA and CDR2 is YNFKEQ. DNA of the CDR3: TGTGCCAGCAGCCAAACAAAACCGGGCCGGACAACCAGGGAGCTGTTTTTT. Protein: CASSQTKPGRTTRELFF.

This clone appeared a few times. An end of the junction does not agree with germline; a read error may underlie this. This chain connects TRBV29-1 to TRBJ2-1, with D tentatively TRBD1 or TRBD2 (5 bases each). This CDR3 is 12 amino acids long. Germline V gene data show CDR1 as SQVTM and CDR2 as ANQGSEA. The CDR3: CSVGPWDGSTVF. CDR3 DNA sequence: TGCAGCGTGGGTCCCTGGGACGGCTCCACGGTCTTC.

This chain links TRBV7-3 with TRBJ2-5; 10 nucleotides match TRBD2. The CDR3 runs to 16 residues. Losses at the gene ends were 5 bases for V and 4 bases for J; bases not matched to a gene: 10. Germline V gene lookup returns CDR1 SGHTA and CDR2 FQGTGA. DNA of the CDR3: TGTGCCAGCAGCCTGGGCGGAGTAGCGGGAGGAGAGACCCAGTACTTC. Its translation: CASSLGGVAGGETQYF. Full variable domain (remainder filled in from reference TRBV7-3 and TRBJ2-5): GAGVSQTPSNKVTEKGKYVELRCDPISGHTALYWYRQSLGQGPEFLIYFQGTGAADDSGLPNDRFFAVRPEGSVSTLKIQRTERGDSAVYLCASSLGGVAGGETQYFGPGTRLLVL.

The gene calls are TRBV2 and TRBJ2-1; 11 bases line up with TRBD2. Germline-derived CDR1 and CDR2 are SNHLY and FYNNEI. V gave up 6 bases and J gave up 6 bases; unmatched junction bases: 4. The CDR3 contains 14 residues. DNA of the CDR3: TGTGCCAGCAGGACTAGCGGGATAAGCAATGAGCAGTTCTTC. Its translation is CASRTSGISNEQFF.

This clone has a single count. This sequence joins TRBV30 and TRBJ2-7; D possibly corresponds to TRBD2 (5 bases). Trimming removed 3 bases from V and 4 bases from J, with 13 bases in between. The CDR3 consists of 13 residues. Germline V CDR1 and CDR2: GTSNPN, SVGIG (reference sequence). The CDR3 nucleotides read TGTGCCTGGAGCGAGGGATTAACGTACGAGCAGTACTTC. Residues: CAWSEGLTYEQYF.

The chain has TRBV11-2 and TRBJ2-7; D tentatively reads TRBD1 or TRBD2 (6 bases each). CDR3 length: 17 amino acids. The germline V and J ends were trimmed by 1 base and 1 base, with 17 bases remaining between them. The germline gives CDR1 SGHAT, CDR2 FQNNGV. The CDR3 DNA follows: TGTGCCAGCAGCTTAGTTGGGGGGCTAAGAGCATCCTACGAGCAGTACTTC. Its translation is CASSLVGGLRASYEQYF.

The chain uses TRBV2 and TRBJ1-5; D call uncertain. The CDR3 is 14 amino acids. The V gene lost 5 bases and the J gene lost 3 bases, with 11 bases spanning the gap. CDR1 SNHLY and CDR2 FYNNEI come from the germline V gene. CDR3 loop: CASSLGRVNQPQHF. The CDR3 DNA follows: TGTGCCAGCAGTCTTGGAAGAGTCAATCAGCCCCAGCATTTT.

There are many counts of this clone. The CDR3 DNA is TGCGCCAGCAGCTCTGACAGAGCGAACACTGAAGCTTTCTTT. Its protein product is CASSSDRANTEAFF. The chain combines TRBV5-1 with TRBJ1-1, with D possibly matching TRBD1 (5 bases). Germline V gene data show CDR1 as SGHRS and CDR2 as YFSETQ. The CDR3 is 14 residues long. Trimming left V 3 bases short and J 1 base short, with 10 bases between.

A note on this clone: A junction boundary mismatches the germline segment, possibly from a read error. The CDR3 sequence: CASSQGGRWTVF. CDR3 nucleotide sequence: TGCGCCAGCAGCCAAGGAGGCCGTTGGACGGTCTTC. The genes are TRBV4-1 and TRBJ2-1, with D hard to call. This CDR3 is built from 12 residues. CDR1 and CDR2 (germline): MGHRA, YSYEKL.

With respect to this clone: This specimen includes other DNA sequences encoding the same CDR3. This chain uses TRBV5-8 with TRBJ2-7, with D perhaps being TRBD1 or TRBD2 (5 bases each). Germline loops: CDR1 SGHTS, CDR2 YDEGEE. The CDR3 covers 13 residues. V shed 0 bases and J shed 4 bases, with 8 bases lying between them. The CDR3 sequence is CASSLGGGYEQYF. Written as DNA, the CDR3 is TGTGCCAGCAGCTTGGGTGGGGGATACGAGCAGTACTTC. Using reference TRBV5-8 and TRBJ2-7 for the parts outside the CDR3, the full variable domain is EAGVTQSPTHLIKTRGQQATLRCSPISGHTSVYWYQQALGLGLQFLLWYDEGEERNRGNFPPRFSGRQFPNYSSELNVNALELEDSALYLCASSLGGGYEQYFGPGTRLTVT.

The count of this clone is one. This specimen includes other DNA sequences encoding the same CDR3. V usage is TRBV7-6 and J usage is TRBJ2-7, with D maybe TRBD2 (5 bases). The germline V gene encodes CDR1 SGHVS and CDR2 FNYEAQ. The CDR3 has 14 residues. The ends were cut back, 5 bases at V and 0 bases at J, with 11 bases in the middle. The CDR3 nucleotides are TGTGCCAGCAGCCCCGGACTGAGCTCCTACGAGCAGTACTTC. Its translation: CASSPGLSSYEQYF.

The chain is built from TRBV18 and TRBJ1-1, with TRBD1 matching 7 bases. This CDR3 comprises 14 residues. Germline-derived CDR1 and CDR2 are KGHSH and LQKENI. Germline trimming cut 3 bases from V and 1 base from J; bases unmatched to any gene: 2. CDR3 DNA sequence: TGTGCCAGCTCACCCCGGGACAGGAACACTGAAGCTTTCTTT. Its protein product is CASSPRDRNTEAFF.

This chain links TRBV5-1 with TRBJ2-7; D is tentatively TRBD1 or TRBD2 (5 bases each). From germline, CDR1 is SGHRS and CDR2 YFSETQ. Trimming took 7 bases from V and 2 from J, leaving 22 bases between them. CDR3 length: 16 residues. CDR3 coding DNA: TGCGCCAGCGGGAAGGGGACGGCTAGCCACACCTACGAGCAGTACTTC. Encoded protein: CASGKGTASHTYEQYF.

The rearrangement links TRBV7-2 to TRBJ2-3; 9 bases are shared with TRBD2. This CDR3 contains 16 residues. V lost 5 bases to trimming and J lost 2 bases; unmatched junction nucleotides: 8. CDR1 is SGHTA and CDR2 is FQGNSA in the germline V gene. The CDR3: CASSARLAATTDTQYF. In nucleotides, the CDR3 is TGTGCCAGCAGCGCTCGACTAGCGGCTACCACAGATACGCAGTATTTT.

For the CDR3, the DNA is TGCGCCAGCAGCCGGACTAGCGGCAATGAGCAGTTCTTC. As protein: CASSRTSGNEQFF. This chain connects TRBV5-1 to TRBJ2-1; TRBD2 agrees at 10 bases. CDR3 length equals 13 residues. After removal of 4 bases from V and 6 bases from J, the junction contained 1 base not matched to a gene. CDR1 and CDR2 from the germline V gene are SGHRS and YFSETQ.

This clone has only a few counts. The genes are TRBV18 and TRBJ1-4; D uncertain. This CDR3 contains 13 residues. Germline V gene lookup returns CDR1 KGHSH and CDR2 LQKENI. Trimming left V 0 bases short and J 2 bases short, with 1 base between. The CDR3 DNA follows: TGTGCCAGCTCACCACCCACTAATGAAAAACTGTTTTTT. This codes for CASSPPTNEKLFF.

The chain is built from TRBV7-9 and TRBJ1-1; no firm D call. This CDR3 is 14 amino acids long. Looked up from germline, CDR1 is SEHNR and CDR2 is FQNEAQ (reference sequence). Trimming removed 5 bases from V and 1 base from J, with 11 bases in between. CDR3 in DNA: TGTGCCAGCAGCGCTCAGGTCGGGAACACTGAAGCTTTCTTT. This encodes CASSAQVGNTEAFF. The complete variable domain, with remaining parts taken from reference TRBV7-9 and TRBJ1-1, reads DTGVSQNPRHKITKRGQNVTFRCDPISEHNRLYWYRQTLGQGPEFLTYFQNEAQLEKSRLLSDRFSAERPKGSFSTLEIQRTEQGDSAMYLCASSAQVGNTEAFFGQGTRLTVV.

The CDR3 coding sequence is TGTGCCAGCAGTAGGGGGGCTTACGAGCAGTACTTC. Translating it yields CASSRGAYEQYF. This rearrangement joins TRBV7-9 to TRBJ2-7; D could derive from TRBD1 or TRBD2 (6 bases each). V lost 6 bases and J 4 bases, leaving 10 bases between the germline ends. CDR1 and CDR2 from the germline V gene are SEHNR and FQNEAQ (reference sequence). This CDR3 spans 12 amino acids.

The rearrangement joins TRBV30 to TRBJ2-3, with D perhaps matching TRBD2 (5 bases). The CDR3 totals 13 residues. With 2 bases removed from V and 2 bases from J, the gap between germline ends came to 8 bases. In germline, CDR1 is GTSNPN, CDR2 SVGIG (reference sequence). The CDR3 reads CAWSIAPTDTQYF. In DNA form, the CDR3 reads TGTGCCTGGAGTATAGCGCCCACAGATACGCAGTATTTT.